The entry that follows covers one TCR beta chain sequence. V lost 3 bases and J 7 bases, leaving 12 bases between the germline ends. Germline CDR1 LNHDA, CDR2 SQIVND (reference sequence). The CDR3 loop spans 13 amino acids. Participants came from about two dozen US areas, aged about 18 to 95 years. The data belong to a study of blood T cell repertoires in COVID-19. Per the study methods: Amplification of reference gene primers was used by the study to estimate nucleated cell counts. Some clones are missing from TCRdb's copy, which holds only in-frame ones; the method was immunoSEQ multiplex PCR. D and trimming were read from the DNA, whereas the V and J calls and clone size are those reported in that table. The sample yields more than 300,000 clones, roughly four fifths seen once.

The genes are TRBV19 and TRBJ1-1, with D unresolved. The specimen sequenced was PBMCs or T cells enriched from blood (not recorded which). The sequence came from a woman between 50 and 59 years old who had recovered from COVID-19. As DNA, the CDR3 is TGTGCCAGTAGTATGTCCGGGTACGATGAAGCTTTCTTT. This translates into CASSMSGYDEAFF.